Following are 22 T cell receptor beta chains from one sample sequenced in a study of radiotherapy plus CTLA-4 blockade in lung cancer. Generated by immunoSEQ multiplex PCR, the TCRdb table keeps only in-frame clones and is missing some. This sample has about 90,000 clones, with around 83% found just once. The specimen was peripheral blood, collected from a patient treated with radiotherapy plus ipilimumab. These receptors all come from a human donor with non-small cell lung cancer that progressed on radiotherapy plus ipilimumab.

This clone appeared once. The chain couples TRBV6-6 to TRBJ2-1; 7 bases agree with TRBD1. Trimming took 8 bases from V and 2 from J; bases not matched to a gene: 9. Looked up from germline, CDR1 is MNHNY and CDR2 is SVGAGI (reference sequence). CDR3 length: 15 residues. The CDR3 loop is CASVQDGTAYNEQFF. The CDR3 DNA reads TGTGCCAGCGTACAGGACGGGACAGCCTACAATGAGCAGTTCTTC.

This clone was observed a single time. The rearrangement uses TRBV4-3 and TRBJ2-6, with a weak D call TRBD2 (6 bases). The germline V and J ends were trimmed by 1 base and 1 base, with 11 bases remaining between them. Germline V CDR1 and CDR2: LGHNA, YSLEER. This CDR3 contains 17 residues. The CDR3 DNA follows: TGCGCCAGCAGCCAAGGGGGTGGGAGGTCTGGGGCCAACGTCCTGACTTTC. Amino acids: CASSQGGGRSGANVLTF.

This clone appeared a few times. The genes are TRBV5-1 and TRBJ2-7; possibly TRBD1 or TRBD2 for D (5 bases each). CDR1 and CDR2 (germline): SGHRS, YFSETQ. V was cut by 1 base and J by 4 bases, with 9 bases left in between. There are 13 residues in the CDR3. The CDR3 is CASSLLRGYEQYF. Written as DNA, the CDR3 is TGCGCCAGCAGCTTGTTGAGGGGTTACGAGCAGTACTTC.

The J gene is TRBJ2-7, the V gene TRBV18; D might be TRBD1 or TRBD2, each matching 6 bases. This CDR3 region has 14 residues. Trimming cost V 2 bases and J 2 bases, with 10 bases left between them. Per germline, CDR1 KGHSH and CDR2 LQKENI. The CDR3 coding sequence is TGTGCCAGCTCACCAGGGGGGCGGACCTACGAGCAGTACTTC. Protein product: CASSPGGRTYEQYF.

The V gene is TRBV21-1, the J gene TRBJ2-7. TRBV21-1 is given as a pseudogene. The CDR3 has 14 amino acids. In DNA, the CDR3 is TGTGCCAGCAGCGACCCGGGACGACCCTACGAGCAGTACTTC. It yields the protein CASSDPGRPYEQYF.

The chain uses TRBV5-1 and TRBJ1-5; tentatively, D is TRBD1 (5 bases). The CDR3 runs to 14 residues. From germline, CDR1 is SGHRS and CDR2 YFSETQ. Deletions cut 0 bases from V and 5 bases from J, with 9 bases between. CDR3 sequence (DNA): TGCGCCAGCAGCTTGGAGGGACCGGATCAGCCCCAGCATTTT. Residues: CASSLEGPDQPQHF.

The chain employs TRBV7-9 and TRBJ2-5; the D gene could be TRBD1 or TRBD2 (7 bases each). The germline V gene has CDR1 SEHNR and CDR2 FQNEAQ (reference sequence). Trimming took off 7 bases at V and 5 bases at J, with 23 bases between the two ends. This CDR3 contains 16 residues. The CDR3 protein is CASMPWGGGKEETQYF. In nucleotides, the CDR3 is TGTGCCAGCATGCCTTGGGGAGGGGGCAAGGAGGAGACCCAGTACTTC.

In this sample, this clone turned up a few times. The rearrangement links TRBV7-2 to TRBJ1-5; D not certain. This CDR3 has 13 amino acids. Germline V gives CDR1 SGHTA, CDR2 FQGNSA. V shed 1 base and J shed 12 bases, with 13 bases lying between them. CDR3 sequence (DNA): TGTGCCAGCAGCTTAGGCACACTGAGAAGCCAGCATTTT. Protein sequence: CASSLGTLRSQHF. Looking up the rest from reference TRBV7-2 and TRBJ1-5 gives the full variable domain: GAGVSQSPSNKVTEKGKDVELRCDPISGHTALYWYRQSLGQGLEFLIYFQGNSAPDKSGLPSDRFSAERTGGSVSTLTIQRTQQEDSAVYLCASSLGTLRSQHFGDGTRLSIL.

This clone came up a few times. This chain links TRBV7-8 with TRBJ2-1, with D perhaps TRBD2 (6 bases). CDR1 and CDR2 from the germline V gene are SGHVS and FQNEAQ. This CDR3 region has 15 residues. Trimming pared 1 base from V and 8 bases from J, leaving 15 bases between. CDR3 sequence (DNA): TGTGCCAGCAGCTTAGGGGGAGGCCCCGCCCATGAGCAGTTCTTC. Translating gives CASSLGGGPAHEQFF.

This clone was counted once. V gene TRBV5-6 combines with J gene TRBJ1-2; perhaps TRBD1 as D (6 bases). Per the germline V gene, CDR1 is SGHDT and CDR2 is YYEEEE. The CDR3 runs to 14 residues. The V and J ends lost 1 base and 4 bases respectively, with 11 bases between them. The CDR3 here is CASSLQGGGYGYTF. Written as DNA, the CDR3 is TGTGCCAGCAGCTTGCAAGGGGGAGGCTATGGCTACACCTTC.

V gene TRBV5-8 combines with J gene TRBJ1-2; D gene uncertain. The germline V gene encodes CDR1 SGHTS and CDR2 YDEGEE. Trimming removed 0 bases from V and 0 bases from J, with 12 bases in between. This CDR3 contains 16 residues. The CDR3 DNA sequence: TGTGCCAGCAGCTTGGCCTTGACTTCAACTAACTATGGCTACACCTTC. The encoded protein is CASSLALTSTNYGYTF.

The chain joins TRBV28 to TRBJ2-7, with D maybe TRBD1 (5 bases). This CDR3 contains 14 residues. V lost 3 bases and J 4 bases, leaving 13 bases between the germline ends. The V gene's germline CDR1 is MDHEN and CDR2 SYDVKM. CDR3 sequence reads: CASSFPNRRYEQYF. The CDR3 DNA sequence: TGTGCCAGCAGTTTCCCGAACAGGAGATACGAGCAGTACTTC.

This clone appeared a few times. The chain is built from TRBV6-1 and TRBJ1-2; TRBD1 matches at 8 bases. J lost 8 bases, V lost 6 bases, and 14 bases had no gene match. The CDR3 spans 15 residues. CDR1 is MNHNS and CDR2 is SASEGT in the germline V gene. The DNA for the CDR3 is TGTGCCAGCAGCCGCTCGAAAGGGACAGGTCAGGGCTACACCTTC. Its protein product is CASSRSKGTGQGYTF.

The J gene is TRBJ1-4, the V gene TRBV27, with D perhaps TRBD1 (5 bases). Germline CDR1 and CDR2: MNHEY and SMNVEV (reference sequence). This CDR3 comprises 15 residues. V lost 2 bases, J lost 6 bases, and 13 bases lay in between. This chain's CDR3 is CASSLDSSGYEKLFF. CDR3 nucleotide sequence: TGTGCCAGCAGTTTAGACTCTTCAGGGTATGAAAAACTGTTTTTT. Based on the CDR3 plus reference TRBV27 and TRBJ1-4, the full variable domain is EAQVTQNPRYLITVTGKKLTVTCSQNMNHEYMSWYRQDPGLGLRQIYYSMNVEVTDKGDVPEGYKVSRKEKRNFPLILESPSPNQTSLYFCASSLDSSGYEKLFFGSGTQLSVL.

V gene TRBV19 combines with J gene TRBJ2-1; 7 bases are shared with TRBD2. Germline V gene data show CDR1 as LNHDA and CDR2 as SQIVND (reference sequence). V shed 4 bases, J shed 4 bases, and the junction held 16 bases outside the gene matches. The CDR3 sequence is 18 residues long. The CDR3, as DNA: TGTGCCAGTAGTACCCCGATGGCGGCTAGCGGTAGATACAATGAGCAGTTCTTC. Encoded protein: CASSTPMAASGRYNEQFF.

The chain has TRBV9 and TRBJ1-6, with TRBD1 matching over 7 bases. The CDR3 spans 14 residues. J gave up 10 bases and V 4 bases, and 8 bases lay outside the gene matches. Germline V gene sequence: CDR1 SGDLS, CDR2 YYNGEE. The CDR3 DNA reads as TGTGCCAGCAGCCCAGGGGGGTCAGGATCACCCCTCCACTTT. As protein: CASSPGGSGSPLHF.

This sequence joins TRBV19 and TRBJ1-5, with no clear D. Germline CDR1 is LNHDA and CDR2 is SQIVND (reference sequence). The CDR3 spans 14 residues. V shed 3 bases and J shed 6 bases, with 12 bases lying between them. As DNA, the CDR3 is TGTGCCAGTAGTATGATGGGAGGCCGTCAGCCCCAGCATTTT. Protein: CASSMMGGRQPQHF.

This clone was seen a single time. The V gene is TRBV4-2, the J gene TRBJ1-6; no clear D gene. Between the trimmed V and J ends, which lost 0 bases and 6 bases, there was a span of 9 bases. This CDR3 has 15 residues. The germline V gene has CDR1 LGHNA and CDR2 YNFKEQ. The CDR3, as DNA: TGTGCCAGCAGCCAAGATGGACTTAGTAATTCACCCCTCCACTTT. Protein sequence: CASSQDGLSNSPLHF.

V and J are TRBV6-5 and TRBJ1-1; 10 bases fit TRBD1. This CDR3 contains 14 residues. Per the germline V gene, CDR1 is MNHEY and CDR2 is SVGAGI. Trimming took 7 bases from V and 5 from J; bases not matched to a gene: 7. The CDR3 loop is CASTRDRGGTEAFF. Here the CDR3 DNA reads TGTGCCAGCACCCGGGACAGGGGTGGAACTGAAGCTTTCTTT.

This clone was seen a single time. This chain joins TRBV5-6 and TRBJ1-5; 9 nucleotides align to TRBD1. Germline values: CDR1 SGHDT, CDR2 YYEEEE. Unmatched junction bases numbered 8, after V lost 3 bases and J lost 7 bases. The CDR3 has 15 amino acids. CDR3 in DNA: TGTGCCAGCAGCTCCTGGGGACAGGGCGACCAGCCCCAGCATTTT. Encoded protein: CASSSWGQGDQPQHF.

This clone was detected only once. J is TRBJ1-1 and V is TRBV5-1; D might be TRBD1 (5 bases). With 4 bases removed from V and 0 bases from J, the gap between germline ends came to 10 bases. CDR1 SGHRS and CDR2 YFSETQ come from the germline V gene. The CDR3 sequence is 14 residues long. In DNA form, the CDR3 reads TGCGCCAGCAGCCCAGGGACCCTGAACACTGAAGCTTTCTTT. This gives the protein CASSPGTLNTEAFF. Together with reference TRBV5-1 and TRBJ1-1, the CDR3 gives the full variable domain: KAGVTQTPRYLIKTRGQQVTLSCSPISGHRSVSWYQQTPGQGLQFLFEYFSETQRNKGNFPGRFSGRQFSNSRSEMNVSTLELGDSALYLCASSPGTLNTEAFFGQGTRLTVV.

This clone was counted once. V is TRBV2 and J is TRBJ1-6, with D uncertain. The CDR3 extends over 13 amino acids. Trimming took off 5 bases at V and 0 bases at J, with 2 bases between the two ends. Looked up from germline, CDR1 is SNHLY and CDR2 is FYNNEI. The CDR3 here is CASSSSYNSPLHF. CDR3 bases: TGTGCCAGCAGTAGCTCCTATAATTCACCCCTCCACTTT.